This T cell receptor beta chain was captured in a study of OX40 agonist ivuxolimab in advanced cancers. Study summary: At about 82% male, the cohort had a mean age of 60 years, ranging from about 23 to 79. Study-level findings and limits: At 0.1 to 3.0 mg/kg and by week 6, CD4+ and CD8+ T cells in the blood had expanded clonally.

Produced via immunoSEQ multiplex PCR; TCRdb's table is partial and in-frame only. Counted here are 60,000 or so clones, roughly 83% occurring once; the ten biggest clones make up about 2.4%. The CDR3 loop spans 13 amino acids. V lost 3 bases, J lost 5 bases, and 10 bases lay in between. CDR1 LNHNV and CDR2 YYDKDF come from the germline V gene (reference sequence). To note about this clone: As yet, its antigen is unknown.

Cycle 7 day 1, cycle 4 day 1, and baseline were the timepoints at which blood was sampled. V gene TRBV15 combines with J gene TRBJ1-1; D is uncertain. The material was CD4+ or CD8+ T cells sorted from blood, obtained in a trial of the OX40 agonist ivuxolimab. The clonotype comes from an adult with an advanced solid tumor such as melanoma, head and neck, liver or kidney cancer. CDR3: CATSSASGTEAFF. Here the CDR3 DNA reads TGTGCCACCAGCAGTGCTTCCGGTACTGAAGCTTTCTTT.